A single sample gave rise to the 15 T cell receptor beta chains below, sequenced in a study of cytomegalovirus exposure and HLA in healthy donors. Both 60 Vbeta primers and 13 Jbeta primers went into the PCR. Clones were sequenced by immunoSEQ multiplex PCR, and TCRdb holds only the in-frame ones, with some missing. The sample has more than 150,000 clones, 75% to 85% seen once. Sequenced: PBMCs. The receptor source for this set is a girl between 5 and 17 years old in good health and CMV-seropositive.

The V call is TRBV9, the J call TRBJ1-1; TRBD1 agrees at 7 bases. With 4 bases clipped from V and 1 base from J, the junction kept 4 bases outside the gene matches. The germline V gene encodes CDR1 SGDLS and CDR2 YYNGEE. The CDR3 spans 14 residues. The CDR3 loop is CASSPRGENTEAFF. As DNA, the CDR3 is TGTGCCAGCAGCCCCAGGGGGGAGAACACTGAAGCTTTCTTT.

This clone has a single count. The genes are TRBV4-1 and TRBJ1-5, with a tentative D call TRBD1 (6 bases). Germline V lookup: CDR1 MGHRA, CDR2 YSYEKL. Trimming left V 4 bases short and J 3 bases short, with 13 bases between. This CDR3 comprises 15 residues. The CDR3 loop is CASSLSSGANQPQHF. CDR3 nucleotides: TGCGCCAGCAGCCTTTCTTCAGGGGCCAATCAGCCCCAGCATTTT.

There are a few counts of this clone. The chain recombines TRBV6-1 with TRBJ2-5; TRBD2 matches 11 bases. Trimming removed 4 bases from V and 1 base from J; junction bases left unmatched: 2. The germline V gene encodes CDR1 MNHNS and CDR2 SASEGT. The CDR3 sequence is 15 residues long. The CDR3 nucleotides read TGTGCCAGCAGTGGACTAGCGGGGTCCCAAGAGACCCAGTACTTC. It yields the protein CASSGLAGSQETQYF.

V and J are TRBV15 and TRBJ1-5; D perhaps matches TRBD1 (6 bases). Germline V gives CDR1 LNHNV, CDR2 YYDKDF (reference sequence). Trimming removed 3 bases from V and 3 bases from J, with 9 bases in between. This CDR3 is built from 14 residues. The CDR3 DNA follows: TGTGCCACCAGCAGTTACAGGGACAATCAGCCCCAGCATTTT. Translation gives CATSSYRDNQPQHF. Variable domain in full (rest from reference TRBV15 and TRBJ1-5): DAMVIQNPRYQVTQFGKPVTLSCSQTLNHNVMYWYQQKSSQAPKLLFHYYDKDFNNEADTPDNFQSRRPNTSFCFLDIRSPGLGDTAMYLCATSSYRDNQPQHFGDGTRLSIL.

This clone has just a few counts. This rearrangement joins TRBV25-1 to TRBJ1-1, with D hard to call. The CDR3 has 13 residues. V lost 3 bases and J lost 7, with 12 bases in between. The germline V gene has CDR1 MGHDK and CDR2 SYGVNS. This CDR3 reads CASSDEVSIEAFF. The CDR3 nucleotides read TGTGCCAGCAGTGATGAGGTCAGTATTGAAGCTTTCTTT.

CDR3 nucleotides: TGTGCCAGCCGGATGGGGCAGGAAGGCGAAAAACTGTTTTTT. Amino acids: CASRMGQEGEKLFF. The chain couples TRBV13 to TRBJ1-4, with D tentatively TRBD1 (5 bases). Deletions cut 8 bases from V and 8 bases from J, with 18 bases between. Germline values: CDR1 PRHDT, CDR2 FYEKMQ (reference sequence). The CDR3 consists of 14 residues.

The rearrangement uses TRBV11-3 and TRBJ2-3; 11 nucleotides line up with TRBD2. The CDR3 consists of 15 residues. The ends lost 3 bases at V and 3 bases at J; junction bases unmatched: 2. Looked up from germline, CDR1 is SGHNT and CDR2 is YENEEA. CDR3 nucleotide sequence: TGTGCCAGCAGCTTTAGCGGGGGGGAAACAGATACGCAGTATTTT. As protein: CASSFSGGETDTQYF.

J is TRBJ1-2 and V is TRBV6-1, with D possibly matching TRBD1 (5 bases). CDR3 size: 14 residues. The V end was cut by 5 bases, the J end by 4 bases, with 14 bases between. Germline-derived CDR1 and CDR2 are MNHNS and SASEGT. The chain's CDR3 is CASSYAGSLYGYTF. The CDR3 nucleotides read TGTGCCAGCAGTTATGCAGGGTCCCTCTATGGCTACACCTTC.

The rearrangement joins TRBV27 to TRBJ2-2; D is unresolved. The CDR3 extends over 14 amino acids. Per germline, CDR1 MNHEY and CDR2 SMNVEV (reference sequence). V was cut by 6 bases and J by 6 bases, with 14 bases left in between. This chain's CDR3 is CASRVELSSGELFF. DNA of the CDR3: TGTGCCAGCAGAGTAGAGTTATCGTCCGGGGAGCTGTTTTTT.

The V and J genes are TRBV21-1 and TRBJ2-4; TRBD2 was called by the table and not checked on the DNA. TRBV21-1 is shown as a pseudogene. The CDR3 loop spans 21 amino acids. CDR3 region: CASSKIHIPRLDLEAKNIQYF. CDR3 nucleotides: TGTGCCAGCAGCAAAATTCACATTCCTCGACTTGATCTCGAGGCCAAAAACATTCAGTACTTC.

The J gene is TRBJ2-1, the V gene TRBV2; tentatively, D is TRBD1 (6 bases). Per the germline V gene, CDR1 is SNHLY and CDR2 is FYNNEI. This CDR3 has 13 residues. V lost 9 bases and J 5 bases, leaving 14 bases between the germline ends. The CDR3 sequence: CASIGDTNNEQFF. CDR3 DNA sequence: TGTGCCAGTATCGGGGACACAAACAATGAGCAGTTCTTC. Filled out from reference TRBV2 and TRBJ2-1, the complete variable domain reads EPEVTQTPSHQVTQMGQEVILRCVPISNHLYFYWYRQILGQKVEFLVSFYNNEISEKSEIFDDQFSVERPDGSNFTLKIRSTKLEDSAMYFCASIGDTNNEQFFGPGTRLTVL.

The V and J genes are TRBV5-1 and TRBJ1-1, with D hard to call. CDR3 length: 14 residues. Trimming stripped 0 bases from V and 5 bases from J, with 11 bases between. Germline CDR1 is SGHRS and CDR2 is YFSETQ. This CDR3 is CASSLAAAKTEAFF. DNA of the CDR3: TGCGCCAGCAGCTTGGCTGCGGCAAAAACTGAAGCTTTCTTT.

The chain uses TRBV7-6 and TRBJ2-7; no firm D call. Germline-derived CDR1 and CDR2 are SGHVS and FNYEAQ. CDR3 length: 14 residues. Trimming removed 1 base from V and 2 bases from J, with 9 bases in between. The CDR3 DNA is TGTGCCAGCAGCTTAGGTGCGGTACCCTACGAGCAGTACTTC. Protein sequence: CASSLGAVPYEQYF.

This rearrangement joins TRBV4-2 to TRBJ2-2; TRBD2 matches 11 bases. This CDR3 spans 18 amino acids. In germline, CDR1 is LGHNA, CDR2 YNFKEQ. J gave up 5 bases and V 4 bases, and 12 bases lay outside the gene matches. CDR3 bases: TGTGCCAGCAGCCCCGGGTTTAGCGGGGGGGCCGGGACCGGGGAGCTGTTTTTT. It codes for CASSPGFSGGAGTGELFF.

This sequence joins TRBV27 and TRBJ2-1; D is unclear. The CDR3 spans 13 residues. V lost 3 bases, J lost 4 bases, and 7 bases lay in between. CDR1 is MNHEY, CDR2 SMNVEV, per germline (reference sequence). For the CDR3, the DNA is TGTGCCAGCAGTTTGTCCCTTTACAATGAGCAGTTCTTC. Protein sequence: CASSLSLYNEQFF.